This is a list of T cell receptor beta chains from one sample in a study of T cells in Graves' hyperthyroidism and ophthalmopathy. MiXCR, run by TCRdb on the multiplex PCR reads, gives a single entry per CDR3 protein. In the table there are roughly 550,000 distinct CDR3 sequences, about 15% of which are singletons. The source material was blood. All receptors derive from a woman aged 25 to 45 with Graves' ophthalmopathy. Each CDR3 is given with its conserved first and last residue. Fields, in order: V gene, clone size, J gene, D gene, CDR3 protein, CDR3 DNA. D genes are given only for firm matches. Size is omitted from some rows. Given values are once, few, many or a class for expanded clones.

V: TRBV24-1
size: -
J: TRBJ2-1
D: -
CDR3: CATSETTGRSYNEQFF
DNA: TGTGCCACCAGTGAAACGACAGGGAGGTCCTACAATGAGCAGTTCTTC

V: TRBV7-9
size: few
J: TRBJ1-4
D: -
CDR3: CASSLYLGGPTTNEKLFF
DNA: TGTGCCAGCAGCTTATATTTGGGGGGACCTACAACTAATGAAAAACTGTTTTTT

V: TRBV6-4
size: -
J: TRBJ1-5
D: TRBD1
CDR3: CASSAGTGVNQPQHF
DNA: TGTGCCAGCAGTGCCGGGACAGGAGTCAATCAGCCCCAGCATTTT

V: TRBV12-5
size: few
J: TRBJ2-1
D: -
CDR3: CASVRDSPGNEQFF
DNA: TGTGCTAGTGTTCGGGACTCCCCCGGCAATGAGCAGTTCTTC

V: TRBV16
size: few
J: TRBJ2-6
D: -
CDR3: CASSPYDGANVLTF
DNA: TGTGCCAGCAGCCCCTACGATGGGGCCAACGTCCTGACTTTC

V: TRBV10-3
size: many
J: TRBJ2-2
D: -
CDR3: CAISESGGGGELFF
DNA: TGTGCCATCAGTGAGTCCGGAGGGGGAGGGGAGCTGTTTTTT

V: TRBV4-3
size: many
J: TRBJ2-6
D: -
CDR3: CASSQVWGSGANVLTF
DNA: TGCGCCAGCAGCCAAGTATGGGGTTCTGGGGCCAACGTCCTGACTTTC

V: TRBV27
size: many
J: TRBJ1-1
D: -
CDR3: CASHLVGGQTEAFF
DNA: TGTGCCAGCCACTTAGTGGGGGGTCAAACTGAAGCTTTCTTT

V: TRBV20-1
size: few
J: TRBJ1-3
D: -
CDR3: CSAHDRSSSDTIYF
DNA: TGCAGTGCTCACGACAGGAGTTCGTCGGACACCATATATTTT

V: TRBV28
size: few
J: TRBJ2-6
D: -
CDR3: CASSHSKVAYSGANVLTF
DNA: TGTGCCAGCAGTCACAGCAAGGTTGCTTACTCTGGGGCCAACGTCCTGACTTTC

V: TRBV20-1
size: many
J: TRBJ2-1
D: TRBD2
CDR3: CSARREANNEQFF
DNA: TGCAGTGCTAGGCGGGAGGCTAACAATGAGCAGTTCTTC

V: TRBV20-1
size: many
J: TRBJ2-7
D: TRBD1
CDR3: CSLDRGSGEQYF
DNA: TGCAGCCTGGACAGGGGTTCAGGGGAGCAGTACTTC

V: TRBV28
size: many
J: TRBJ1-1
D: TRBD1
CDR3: CASSFSPTGAGDTEAFF
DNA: TGTGCCAGCAGTTTTTCTCCCACAGGGGCTGGAGACACTGAAGCTTTCTTT

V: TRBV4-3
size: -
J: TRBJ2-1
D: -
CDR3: CASSQDTVSYNEQFF
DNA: TGCGCCAGCAGCCAAGATACGGTCTCCTACAATGAGCAGTTCTTC

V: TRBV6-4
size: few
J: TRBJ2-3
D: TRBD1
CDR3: CASSEGGTGGTDTQYF
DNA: TGTGCCAGCAGTGAAGGGGGGACAGGGGGCACAGATACGCAGTATTTT

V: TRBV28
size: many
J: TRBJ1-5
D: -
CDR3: CASSPNRVLHNQPQHF
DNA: TGTGCCAGCAGTCCAAACAGGGTTTTACACAATCAGCCCCAGCATTTT

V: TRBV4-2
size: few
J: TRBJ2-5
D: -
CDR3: CASSQADWSEEGGETQYF
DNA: TGTGCCAGCAGCCAGGCTGACTGGAGCGAGGAGGGTGGGGAGACCCAGTACTTC

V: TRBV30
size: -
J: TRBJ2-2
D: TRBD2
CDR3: CAWSVTGGLGELFF
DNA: TGTGCCTGGAGTGTAACGGGAGGGCTAGGGGAGCTGTTTTTT

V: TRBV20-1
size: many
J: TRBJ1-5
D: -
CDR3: CSARATADQPQHF
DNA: TGCAGTGCTAGAGCGACCGCTGACCAGCCCCAGCATTTT

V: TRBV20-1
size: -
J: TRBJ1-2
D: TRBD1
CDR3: CSARGTGGGYTF
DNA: TGCAGTGCTAGGGGGACAGGGGGTGGCTACACCTTC

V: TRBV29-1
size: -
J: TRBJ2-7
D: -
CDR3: CSVEGGIGGLGSYEQYF
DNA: TGCAGCGTTGAAGGTGGGATTGGGGGCTTAGGTTCCTACGAGCAGTACTTC

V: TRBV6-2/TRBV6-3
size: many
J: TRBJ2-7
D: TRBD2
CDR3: CASSYPSAGERAYEQYF
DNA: TGTGCCAGCAGTTACCCCAGCGCGGGGGAACGAGCCTACGAGCAGTACTTC

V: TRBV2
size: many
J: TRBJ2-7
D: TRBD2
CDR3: CASSERTLAGHEQYF
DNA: TGTGCCAGCAGTGAACGGACTCTAGCGGGCCACGAGCAGTACTTC

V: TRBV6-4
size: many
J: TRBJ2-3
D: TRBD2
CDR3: CASSDVAGSTDTQYF
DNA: TGTGCCAGCAGTGACGTAGCGGGGAGCACAGATACGCAGTATTTT

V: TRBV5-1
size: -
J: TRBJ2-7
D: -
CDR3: CASSFVVMGSYEQYF
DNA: TGTGCCAGCAGCTTCGTTGTAATGGGTTCCTACGAGCAGTACTTC

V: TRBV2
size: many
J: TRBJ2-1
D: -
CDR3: CASSAERNEQFF
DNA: TGTGCCAGCAGTGCGGAGAGAAATGAGCAGTTCTTC

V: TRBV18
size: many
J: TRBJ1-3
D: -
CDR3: CASSPLERSGNTIYF
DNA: TGTGCCAGCTCACCACTCGAGCGCTCTGGAAACACCATATATTTT

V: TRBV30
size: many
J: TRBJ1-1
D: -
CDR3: CAWSRKGGTTEAFF
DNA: TGTGCCTGGAGTCGAAAAGGGGGGACCACTGAAGCTTTCTTT

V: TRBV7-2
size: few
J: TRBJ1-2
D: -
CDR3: CASSRLMFYGYTF
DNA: TGTGCCAGCAGTCGCCTGATGTTCTATGGCTACACCTTC

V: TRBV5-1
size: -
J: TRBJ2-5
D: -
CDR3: CASSFENPQETQYF
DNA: TGCGCCAGCAGCTTTGAAAATCCTCAAGAGACCCAGTACTTC

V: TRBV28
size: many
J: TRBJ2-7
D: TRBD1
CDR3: CASSPVGQGYEQYF
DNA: TGTGCCAGCAGTCCCGTAGGACAGGGCTACGAGCAGTACTTC

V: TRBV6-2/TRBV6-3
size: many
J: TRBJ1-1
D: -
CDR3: CASRKRDPDEAFF
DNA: TGTGCCAGCAGAAAAAGAGACCCGGATGAAGCTTTCTTT

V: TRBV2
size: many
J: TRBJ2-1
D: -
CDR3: CASRGRDEQFF
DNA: TGTGCCAGCAGGGGGCGGGATGAGCAGTTCTTC

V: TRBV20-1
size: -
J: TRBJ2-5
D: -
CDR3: CSAGSGGAETQYF
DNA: TGCAGTGCTGGTTCGGGGGGCGCGGAGACCCAGTACTTC

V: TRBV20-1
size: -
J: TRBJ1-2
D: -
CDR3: CSAGAGNNYGYTF
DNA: TGCAGTGCTGGGGCGGGGAATAACTATGGCTACACCTTC

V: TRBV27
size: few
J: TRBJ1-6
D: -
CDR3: CASRLGGGSPLHF
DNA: TGTGCCAGCAGACTCGGAGGGGGTTCACCCCTCCACTTT

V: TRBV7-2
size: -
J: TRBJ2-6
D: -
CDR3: CASSIGLSGANVLTF
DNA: TGTGCCAGCAGCATCGGACTTTCTGGGGCCAACGTCCTGACTTTC

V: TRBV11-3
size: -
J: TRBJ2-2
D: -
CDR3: CASSPPRSLTGELFF
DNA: TGTGCCAGCAGCCCCCCCAGGTCGCTCACCGGGGAGCTGTTTTTT

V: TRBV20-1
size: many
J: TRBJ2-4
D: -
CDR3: CSAHVRSEGGIQYF
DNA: TGCAGTGCCCATGTGCGGTCCGAGGGGGGCATTCAGTACTTC

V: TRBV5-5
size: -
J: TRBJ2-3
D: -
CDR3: CASSPPIPDTQYF
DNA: TGTGCCAGCAGCCCACCAATCCCAGATACGCAGTATTTT

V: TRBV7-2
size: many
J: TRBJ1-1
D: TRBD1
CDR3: CASSVQGLYTEAFF
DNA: TGTGCCAGCAGCGTACAGGGGCTCTACACTGAAGCTTTCTTT

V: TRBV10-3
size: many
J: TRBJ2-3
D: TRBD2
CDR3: CAISAGGVTQYF
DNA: TGTGCCATCAGCGCGGGAGGAGTTACGCAGTATTTT

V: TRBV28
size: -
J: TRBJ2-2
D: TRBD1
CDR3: CASQGAGAGELFF
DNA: TGTGCCAGCCAGGGGGCCGGGGCCGGGGAGCTGTTTTTT

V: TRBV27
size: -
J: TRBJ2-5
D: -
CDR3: CASSVRNHLPDILHETQYF
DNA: TGTGCCAGCAGCGTCCGAAATCACTTGCCAGACATACTTCACGAGACCCAGTACTTC

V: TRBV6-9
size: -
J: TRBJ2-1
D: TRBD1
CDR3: CASSYVGTGGNEQFF
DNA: TGTGCCAGCAGTTACGTGGGGACAGGGGGTAATGAGCAGTTCTTC

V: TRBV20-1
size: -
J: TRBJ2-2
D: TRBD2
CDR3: CSAPIAGVPGELFF
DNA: TGCAGTGCTCCTATAGCGGGAGTCCCCGGGGAGCTGTTTTTT

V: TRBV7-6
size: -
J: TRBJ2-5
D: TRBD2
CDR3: CASSPGWSRLGGGKETQYF
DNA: TGTGCCAGCAGCCCCGGGTGGAGCAGGTTGGGCGGGGGAAAAGAGACCCAGTACTTC

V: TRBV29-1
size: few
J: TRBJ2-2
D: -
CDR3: CSVGQNTGELFF
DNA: TGCAGCGTGGGACAGAACACCGGGGAGCTGTTTTTT

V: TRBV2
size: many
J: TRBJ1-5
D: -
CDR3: CASGVTGFQPQHF
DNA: TGTGCCAGCGGGGTCACAGGGTTTCAGCCCCAGCATTTT

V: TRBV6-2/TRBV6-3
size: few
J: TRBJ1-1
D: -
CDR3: CASSLGPKATEAFF
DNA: TGTGCCAGCAGCCTGGGTCCAAAGGCCACTGAAGCTTTCTTT

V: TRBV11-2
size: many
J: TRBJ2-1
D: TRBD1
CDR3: CASSFYSGTGNEQFF
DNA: TGTGCCAGCAGCTTCTACTCCGGGACAGGGAATGAGCAGTTCTTC